These 8 T cell receptor beta chains originate from one sample sequenced in a study of PD-1 blockade in classical Hodgkin lymphoma. TCRdb's copy holds only in-frame clones and misses some; the assay was immunoSEQ multiplex PCR. This sample has 14,000 or so clones, with approximately 77% found just once. After autologous stem cell transplantation all patients relapsed, and prior brentuximab vedotin exposure differed between cohorts. The specimen was peripheral blood mononuclear cells (PBMCs), collected at baseline. The source is a human donor with classical Hodgkin lymphoma.

The sample holds a few counts of this clone. CDR3 coding DNA: TGTGCCAGCAGCTTGAAGGCCGAAGCTTTCTTT. It yields the protein CASSLKAEAFF. The genes are TRBV5-6 and TRBJ1-1; D is uncertain. CDR1 and CDR2 (germline): SGHDT, YYEEEE. The CDR3 covers 11 residues. Trimming stripped 1 base from V and 8 bases from J, with 6 bases between.

The J gene is TRBJ2-5, the V gene TRBV14; 10 positions match TRBD1. Germline V gene data show CDR1 as SGHDN and CDR2 as FVKESK. The J segment lost 4 bases and the V segment lost 4 bases, leaving 6 bases of the junction unmatched. The CDR3 is made up of 15 amino acids. CDR3 protein: CASSRWDRGGETQYF. The CDR3 DNA is TGTGCCAGCAGCCGGTGGGACAGGGGAGGAGAGACCCAGTACTTC.

The rearrangement joins TRBV5-8 to TRBJ1-6; no definite D call. Germline CDR1 is SGHTS and CDR2 is YDEGEE. V was cut by 3 bases and J by 5 bases, with 9 bases left in between. The CDR3 runs 14 residues. The CDR3 nucleotides are TGTGCCAGCAGCTCGGGATTCAATAATTCACCCCTCCACTTT. This gives the protein CASSSGFNNSPLHF.

V gene TRBV28 combines with J gene TRBJ1-4; 10 bases are a match to TRBD1. Germline loops: CDR1 MDHEN, CDR2 SYDVKM. This CDR3 has 16 amino acids. J lost 0 bases, V lost 5 bases, and 3 bases had no gene match. The CDR3 DNA is TGTGCCAGCAGTACGGGACAGGGGACAACTAATGAAAAACTGTTTTTT. It encodes CASSTGQGTTNEKLFF.

This clone occurred a few times. The chain employs TRBV7-2 and TRBJ2-7; D unresolved. Trimming cost V 5 bases and J 3 bases, with 14 bases left between them. The CDR3 spans 14 residues. The germline V gene encodes CDR1 SGHTA and CDR2 FQGNSA. The CDR3 region is CASSVNFVGYEQYF. CDR3 sequence (DNA): TGTGCCAGCAGCGTCAACTTCGTGGGCTACGAGCAGTACTTC.

The chain employs TRBV18 and TRBJ2-1; D is possibly TRBD1 (5 bases). The CDR3 consists of 13 residues. Between the trimmed V and J ends, which lost 6 bases and 6 bases, there was a span of 12 bases. Germline CDR1 reads KGHSH; CDR2 reads LQKENI. CDR3: CASSTAGPNEQFF. The DNA for the CDR3 is TGTGCCAGCTCGACCGCAGGGCCCAATGAGCAGTTCTTC. The variable domain in full, with the rest retrieved from reference TRBV18 and TRBJ2-1, is NAGVMQNPRHLVRRRGQEARLRCSPMKGHSHVYWYRQLPEEGLKFMVYLQKENIIDESGMPKERFSAEFPKEGPSILRIQQVVRGDSAAYFCASSTAGPNEQFFGPGTRLTVL.

This chain joins TRBV19 and TRBJ1-5; D is unresolved. The V gene's germline CDR1 is LNHDA and CDR2 SQIVND (reference sequence). There are 12 residues in the CDR3. V lost 6 bases, J lost 4 bases, and 7 bases lay in between. The DNA of the CDR3 is TGTGCCAGTAGGAGCTCAAATCAGCCCCAGCATTTT. This translates into CASRSSNQPQHF.

The V gene is TRBV7-9, the J gene TRBJ2-1; D is tentatively TRBD1 or TRBD2 (5 bases each). Trimming took off 8 bases at V and 7 bases at J, with 27 bases between the two ends. CDR3 size: 17 residues. Germline assignment: CDR1 SEHNR and CDR2 FQNEAQ (reference sequence). In DNA, the CDR3 is TGTGCCAGCTCTGTGAGGCCCCTAGGGGAGAGTATTAATGAGCAGTTCTTC. Residues: CASSVRPLGESINEQFF.